The 18 T cell receptor beta chains in this list originate from one sample, sequenced in a study of cytomegalovirus exposure and HLA in healthy donors. Amplification used 60 Vbeta primers and 13 Jbeta primers. Sequenced by immunoSEQ multiplex PCR; TCRdb stores in-frame clones only, minus some. The data show about 120,000 clones, 80% to 90% seen once. The specimen sequenced was PBMCs. The receptors derive from a man aged 35-49 years in good health and CMV-seronegative.

The genes are TRBV28 and TRBJ1-1, with TRBD1 as a possible D gene (5 bases). The CDR3 length is 16 residues. Germline V CDR1 and CDR2: MDHEN, SYDVKM. V was clipped by 7 bases and J by 0 bases, with 18 bases between them. The CDR3, as DNA: TGTGCCAGCACCTCACCCGGGGGGAATATGAACACTGAAGCTTTCTTT. Translated, it gives CASTSPGGNMNTEAFF.

This clone was seen a single time. Since no conserved phenylalanine or tryptophan closes the CDR3, a read error is the likely cause. This rearrangement joins TRBV18 to TRBJ1-1, with TRBD1 as a possible D gene (6 bases). V shed 5 bases and J shed 6 bases, with 10 bases lying between them. CDR1 is KGHSH and CDR2 is LQKENI in the germline V gene. This CDR3 is 12 amino acids long. The CDR3 DNA sequence: TGTGCCAGCTCAGACAGGTTAGCTGAAGCTTTCCTT. It is translated as CASSDRLAEAFL.

CDR3 loop: CASTYGAGVYGYTF. In nucleotides, the CDR3 is TGTGCCAGTACCTATGGGGCAGGAGTCTATGGCTACACCTTC. The genes are TRBV19 and TRBJ1-2, with D tentatively TRBD1 (5 bases). V was trimmed by 7 bases and J by 4 bases, leaving 16 bases between them. Germline-derived CDR1 and CDR2 are LNHDA and SQIVND (reference sequence). The CDR3 is made up of 14 amino acids.

V and J are TRBV19 and TRBJ1-1; D uncertain. The CDR3 has 11 residues. Germline assignment: CDR1 LNHDA and CDR2 SQIVND (reference sequence). V shed 8 bases and J shed 1 base, with 5 bases lying between them. CDR3 DNA sequence: TGTGCCAGTGGGAGGAACACTGAAGCTTTCTTT. It encodes CASGRNTEAFF.

The rearrangement joins TRBV30 to TRBJ2-7; the D gene is possibly TRBD2 (7 bases). V dropped 6 bases and J dropped 0 bases, with 21 bases sitting between them. In germline, CDR1 is GTSNPN, CDR2 SVGIG (reference sequence). The CDR3 consists of 16 residues. In DNA form, the CDR3 reads TGTGCCTGCCAGACGAGGGGGGGTACCGCCTCCTACGAGCAGTACTTC. This codes for CACQTRGGTASYEQYF.

The chain is built from TRBV28 and TRBJ1-2; D call uncertain. Germline V gene sequence: CDR1 MDHEN, CDR2 SYDVKM. This CDR3 comprises 13 residues. Deletions cut 3 bases from V and 4 bases from J, with 9 bases between. The CDR3 loop is CASSLAASYGYTF. DNA of the CDR3: TGTGCCAGCAGTTTGGCGGCATCCTATGGCTACACCTTC.

The chain combines TRBV2 with TRBJ1-4; D not resolved. Between the trimmed V and J ends, which lost 3 bases and 7 bases, there was a span of 3 bases. In germline, CDR1 is SNHLY, CDR2 FYNNEI. This CDR3 spans 11 amino acids. CDR3 residues: CASSEAEKLFF. The CDR3 coding sequence is TGTGCCAGCAGTGAGGCTGAAAAACTGTTTTTT.

This sequence joins TRBV9 and TRBJ2-1; D is unresolved. Trimming shortened V by 0 bases and J by 8 bases, and 9 bases separated the two germline ends. This CDR3 contains 13 residues. Germline V lookup: CDR1 SGDLS, CDR2 YYNGEE. The CDR3 DNA reads as TGTGCCAGCAGCGTAGGGCTAGTCCATGAGCAGTTCTTC. Translating it yields CASSVGLVHEQFF.

For the CDR3, the DNA is TGCGCCAGCAGCCAAAACCTACAGGGGGCTATCTACGAGCAGTACTTC. It codes for CASSQNLQGAIYEQYF. The chain combines TRBV4-1 with TRBJ2-7, with 9 bases identical to TRBD1. Trimming took 2 bases from V and 3 from J; bases not matched to a gene: 8. CDR1 and CDR2 (germline): MGHRA, YSYEKL. This CDR3 is built from 16 residues.

The chain links TRBV5-1 to TRBJ1-4; D unresolved. The V and J ends lost 1 base and 6 bases respectively, with 16 bases between them. In germline, CDR1 is SGHRS, CDR2 YFSETQ. The CDR3 loop spans 16 amino acids. CDR3 sequence (DNA): TGCGCCAGCAGCTTGAGACTCCGAGGGATGGATGAAAAACTGTTTTTT. Its protein is CASSLRLRGMDEKLFF.

V usage is TRBV6-1 and J usage is TRBJ2-1; 7 bases are shared with TRBD2. Per germline, CDR1 MNHNS and CDR2 SASEGT. Trimming removed 4 bases from V and 1 base from J; junction bases left unmatched: 7. CDR3 size: 16 residues. The CDR3 here is CASSGGGPHSYNEQFF. CDR3 coding DNA: TGTGCCAGCAGTGGCGGGGGTCCCCATTCCTACAATGAGCAGTTCTTC.

This clone turned up a few times. V and J are TRBV5-4 and TRBJ2-5; TRBD1 matches at 8 bases. This CDR3 spans 18 amino acids. Looked up from germline, CDR1 is SGHNT and CDR2 is YYREEE (reference sequence). Unmatched junction bases numbered 11, after V lost 1 base and J lost 0 bases. This CDR3 reads CASSLRTGLSIYQETQYF. The CDR3 nucleotides read TGTGCCAGCAGCTTGAGGACAGGGCTTTCCATTTACCAAGAGACCCAGTACTTC.

This chain connects TRBV5-1 to TRBJ2-4, with D possibly TRBD2 on 6 matching bases. V was trimmed by 5 bases and J by 8 bases, leaving 14 bases between them. This CDR3 has 13 amino acids. The V gene's germline CDR1 is SGHRS and CDR2 YFSETQ. DNA of the CDR3: TGCGCCAGCAGACCACCGGGGGTGGACATTCAGTACTTC. This sequence encodes CASRPPGVDIQYF.

With regard to this clone: Mismatch with germline at one junction end may stem from a read error. V is TRBV7-7 and J is TRBJ2-1, with 8 bases lining up with TRBD2. Germline loops: CDR1 SSHAT, CDR2 FNYEAQ (reference sequence). The CDR3 has 16 residues. CDR3 region: CASSLATGTRVNEQFF. DNA for the CDR3: TGTGCTAGCAGCTTAGCTACCGGGACTAGGGTCAATGAGCAGTTCTTC.

The chain joins TRBV14 to TRBJ2-3; 9 nucleotides match TRBD2. The CDR3 length is 16 residues. Germline V CDR1 and CDR2: SGHDN, FVKESK. V lost 1 base, J lost 2 bases, and 4 bases stayed unmatched. CDR3 sequence: CASSQGAGGLTDTQYF. The CDR3 bases are TGTGCCAGCAGCCAAGGAGCGGGGGGCCTCACAGATACGCAGTATTTT.

This sequence joins TRBV25-1 and TRBJ2-1, with 10 nucleotides matching TRBD2. The CDR3 is 14 residues long. The V segment lost 4 bases and the J segment 7 bases; nucleotides outside the gene matches: 4. Germline V lookup: CDR1 MGHDK, CDR2 SYGVNS. CDR3 residues: CASSAGLAKNEQFF. CDR3 DNA sequence: TGTGCCAGCAGTGCGGGACTAGCGAAGAATGAGCAGTTCTTC.

V usage is TRBV4-1 and J usage is TRBJ2-7, with 7 bases identical to TRBD2. CDR3 length: 15 amino acids. CDR1 is MGHRA and CDR2 is YSYEKL in the germline V gene. V shed 1 base and J 7 bases; nucleotides not matched to a gene: 10. The CDR3 here is CASSQGSGLGGEQYF. CDR3 bases: TGCGCCAGCAGCCAAGGAAGCGGGCTGGGGGGGGAGCAGTACTTC.

CDR3 sequence (DNA): TGTGCCAGCAGAGGGCAGGGGGCCGGGAACTATGGCTACACCTTC. It specifies CASRGQGAGNYGYTF. The chain couples TRBV6-1 to TRBJ1-2; 8 bases agree with TRBD1. The CDR3 length is 15 residues. The germline gives CDR1 MNHNS, CDR2 SASEGT. The V and J ends lost 6 bases and 2 bases, in that order; junction bases with no gene match: 8.